Listed below are T cell receptor beta chains from one sample, sequenced in a study of T cell responses to AZD1222 COVID-19 vaccine. Clones were sequenced by immunoSEQ multiplex PCR, and TCRdb holds only the in-frame ones, with some missing. The table lists 80,000 or so clones, 85% to 95% of them singletons. Source: peripheral blood, taken on day 0 of AZD1222 vaccination. These receptors were obtained from an adult in good health. The CDR3 runs from the conserved cysteine through the conserved F or W. The order of the fields is D gene, clone size, J gene, V gene, CDR3 length, CDR3 protein, CDR3 DNA. The D gene is left open where the match is weak. The size of a clone is reported for some rows only, either as once, few or many, or as a class for expanded clones.

. once TRBJ2-7 TRBV19 14 CASSEGGILNEQYF TGTGCCAGTAGTGAGGGGGGGATTCTTAACGAGCAGTACTTC
. . TRBJ2-3 TRBV5-1 15 CASSIDGGSTDTQYF TGCGCCAGCAGCATTGACGGAGGCAGCACAGATACGCAGTATTTT
. . TRBJ2-7 TRBV18 14 CASSPGRSYYEQYF TGTGCCAGCTCACCGGGCAGGTCTTACTACGAGCAGTACTTC
. . TRBJ2-3 TRBV9 14 CASSFQGYTDTQYF TGTGCCAGCAGCTTTCAGGGATACACAGATACGCAGTATTTT
TRBD1 . TRBJ1-1 TRBV15 17 CATSRDRRGRGDTEAFF TGTGCCACCAGCAGAGATAGAAGGGGGCGCGGAGACACTGAAGCTTTCTTT
TRBD1 . TRBJ2-7 TRBV7-2 14 CASSTWTGSYEQYF TGTGCCAGCAGCACTTGGACAGGCTCCTACGAGCAGTACTTC
. . TRBJ1-2 TRBV27 15 CASSPDRQGGYGYTF TGTGCCAGCAGTCCAGATCGGCAGGGCGGGTATGGCTACACCTTC
TRBD2 . TRBJ2-7 TRBV11-2 15 CASRTPGTSGYEQYF TGTGCCAGCAGGACGCCCGGGACTAGCGGCTACGAGCAGTACTTC
. once TRBJ1-1 TRBV5-1 13 CASSLEAQEPAFF TGCGCCAGCAGCTTGGAGGCCCAGGAGCCCGCTTTCTTT
. . TRBJ1-5 TRBV5-8 14 CASTVWGSGQPQHF TGTGCCAGCACTGTGTGGGGGTCGGGTCAGCCCCAGCATTTT
. . TRBJ2-2 TRBV18 15 CASSLEELWTGELFF TGTGCCAGCTCACTAGAAGAGTTGTGGACCGGGGAGCTGTTTTTT
TRBD1 . TRBJ1-4 TRBV5-6 15 CASSFRQGGREKLFF TGTGCCAGCAGCTTTAGACAGGGGGGTCGAGAAAAACTGTTTTTT
. . TRBJ1-2 TRBV7-8 12 CASSFVGYGYTF TGTGCCAGCAGCTTTGTTGGGTATGGCTACACCTTC
TRBD1 . TRBJ2-5 TRBV19 16 CASSRQTGWVQETQYF TGTGCCAGTAGTCGACAGACAGGGTGGGTCCAAGAGACCCAGTACTTC
. . TRBJ2-6 TRBV3-1/TRBV3-2 19 CASSGPGVSWFTGANVLTF TGTGCCAGCAGCGGTCCGGGGGTTTCTTGGTTCACTGGGGCCAACGTCCTGACTTTC
TRBD1 . TRBJ2-7 TRBV7-3 16 CASSSRSGTGRDEQYF TGTGCCAGCAGCTCCCGCTCCGGGACAGGGAGAGACGAGCAGTACTTC
. . TRBJ2-1 TRBV12-3/TRBV12-4 11 CASSFYNEQFF TGTGCCAGCAGTTTTTACAATGAGCAGTTCTTC
. . TRBJ1-4 TRBV6-2/TRBV6-3 12 CASSRGGVELFF TGTGCCAGCAGCCGCGGGGGGGTGGAACTGTTTTTT
. . TRBJ1-2 TRBV5-6 13 CASSLESVYGYTF TGTGCCAGCAGCTTGGAGTCAGTCTATGGCTACACCTTC
TRBD2 . TRBJ2-1 TRBV12-3/TRBV12-4 13 CASSLTLAGQKFF TGTGCCAGCAGTTTAACACTAGCGGGTCAGAAGTTCTTC
. . TRBJ1-2 TRBV6-2/TRBV6-3 14 CASSYRSNNYGYTF TGTGCCAGCAGTTATCGGAGTAACAACTATGGCTACACCTTC
TRBD1 . TRBJ1-1 TRBV3-1/TRBV3-2 14 CASSQRQGGTEAFF TGTGCCAGCAGCCAGCGACAGGGCGGCACTGAAGCTTTCTTT
. . TRBJ2-1 TRBV5-6 14 CASSGLSGGNEQFF TGTGCCAGCAGCGGACTTTCAGGGGGGAATGAGCAGTTCTTC
. . TRBJ1-6 TRBV12-5 12 CASGTGNSPLHF TGTGCTAGTGGAACAGGGAACTCACCCCTCCACTTT
TRBD1 . TRBJ2-7 TRBV3-1/TRBV3-2 14 CASTAGTGTFGQYF TGTGCCAGCACCGCGGGGACAGGGACTTTTGGGCAGTACTTC
TRBD1 . TRBJ2-1 TRBV5-4 17 CASSLGPGGTLYNEQFF TGTGCCAGCAGCTTGGGCCCAGGGGGCACGCTCTACAATGAGCAGTTCTTC
. . TRBJ2-7 TRBV1 11 CTPSASYEQYF TGCACCCCCTCAGCGAGCTACGAGCAGTACTTC
. few TRBJ1-4 TRBV2 15 CASREYRASNEKLFF TGTGCCAGCAGAGAGTACAGGGCCTCTAATGAAAAACTGTTTTTT
. . TRBJ1-1 TRBV7-2 15 CASSLARGVGTEAFF TGTGCCAGCAGCTTAGCGCGAGGGGTTGGCACTGAAGCTTTCTTT
. . TRBJ1-4 TRBV24-1 15 CATSDPAGAGEKLFF TGTGCCACCAGTGATCCAGCCGGGGCGGGTGAAAAACTGTTTTTT
. . TRBJ1-2 TRBV6-2/TRBV6-3 15 CASSYGSAGFYGYTF TGTGCCAGCAGTTACGGGTCGGCAGGGTTCTATGGCTACACCTTC
. . TRBJ2-3 TRBV6-4 16 CASSERHLGDTDTQYF TGTGCCAGCAGTGAGCGGCATCTAGGCGACACAGATACGCAGTATTTT
TRBD1 . TRBJ1-1 TRBV5-1 16 CASSLGQGRLNTEAFF TGCGCCAGCAGCCTCGGACAGGGTAGGTTGAACACTGAAGCTTTCTTT
. . TRBJ2-4 TRBV7-2 13 CASSLDRQNIQYF TGTGCCAGCAGCTTGGACAGACAAAACATTCAGTACTTC
. . TRBJ1-4 TRBV21-1 18 CASNESPGGRLANEKLFF TGTGCCAGCAATGAGTCCCCAGGGGGCCGCTTAGCTAATGAAAAACTGTTTTTT
. . TRBJ2-1 TRBV2 12 CASSETRDEQFF TGTGCCAGCAGTGAAACTAGGGATGAGCAGTTCTTC
. . TRBJ1-2 TRBV19 15 CASSSAGPSNYGYTF TGTGCCAGTAGTAGCGCGGGACCTTCTAACTATGGCTACACCTTC
TRBD1 few TRBJ1-1 TRBV10-3 18 CAISAMPGLQTGRPEAFF TGTGCCATCAGTGCAATGCCGGGGTTGCAGACAGGGCGACCTGAAGCTTTCTTT
TRBD1 . TRBJ1-2 TRBV4-1 13 CASSPSQGNGYTF TGCGCCAGCAGCCCCTCACAGGGGAATGGCTACACCTTC
. . TRBJ1-4 TRBV28 14 CASSLVGSNEKLFF TGTGCCAGCAGTTTGGTTGGGAGTAATGAAAAACTGTTTTTT
. . TRBJ2-6 TRBV10-3 16 CAISESFRSGANVLTF TGTGCCATCAGTGAGTCCTTCCGCTCTGGGGCCAACGTCCTGACTTTC
. . TRBJ2-5 TRBV29-1 12 CSVARGRETQYF TGCAGCGTCGCCCGGGGTCGGGAGACCCAGTACTTC
. . TRBJ1-1 TRBV19 15 CASSIIGQGRTEAFF TGTGCCAGTAGTATAATCGGTCAGGGGAGGACTGAAGCTTTCTTT
. . TRBJ1-2 TRBV11-2 14 CASSRLRPNYGYTF TGTGCCAGCAGCCGGTTGAGACCTAACTATGGCTACACCTTC
. . TRBJ2-3 TRBV21-1 18 CASSKGRLVDPSTDTQYF TGTGCCAGCAGCAAAGGTCGGCTAGTGGACCCTAGCACAGATACGCAGTATTTT
. . TRBJ1-1 TRBV4-3 15 CASSQAVGQNTEAFF TGCGCCAGCAGCCAAGCCGTCGGACAGAACACTGAAGCTTTCTTT
. . TRBJ1-5 TRBV19 11 CASSIGQPQHF TGTGCCAGTAGTATAGGTCAGCCCCAGCATTTT
TRBD1 once TRBJ1-2 TRBV7-8 17 CASSPRTGPGVWYGYTF TGTGCCAGCAGCCCAAGGACAGGACCGGGAGTGTGGTATGGCTACACCTTC
TRBD2 . TRBJ2-6 TRBV30 16 CAWTSGGASGANVLTF TGTGCCTGGACTAGCGGGGGGGCCTCTGGGGCCAACGTCCTGACTTTC
TRBD1 . TRBJ1-2 TRBV7-2 13 CASNFRQGSGYTF TGTGCCAGCAACTTCCGACAGGGCTCTGGCTACACCTTC
. . TRBJ1-2 TRBV19 17 CASRLSWGSRSNYGYTF TGTGCCAGTAGGCTATCCTGGGGCAGTCGTTCTAACTATGGCTACACCTTC
. . TRBJ2-4 TRBV7-9 13 CASSLQSGNIQYF TGTGCCAGCAGCTTACAGAGCGGGAACATTCAGTACTTC
. . TRBJ2-7 TRBV5-4 14 CASSLEASNYEQYF TGTGCCAGCAGCTTGGAGGCTAGCAACTACGAGCAGTACTTC
. . TRBJ1-3 TRBV28 15 CASSRSPNSGNTIYF TGTGCCAGCAGTCGAAGCCCCAACTCTGGAAACACCATATATTTT
TRBD1 . TRBJ1-2 TRBV2 14 CASTSRGQGFGYTF TGTGCCAGCACCTCCCGGGGACAGGGGTTTGGCTACACCTTC
TRBD2 . TRBJ2-1 TRBV19 14 CASRRGGSYNEQFF TGTGCCAGTAGGCGGGGGGGCTCCTACAATGAGCAGTTCTTC